Below, 16 T cell receptor beta chains from the same sample are listed, as sequenced in a study of beta chain features in type 1 diabetes. TCRB transcripts that were expressed got sequenced, as all of the isolated RNA had been reverse transcribed. Data came from immunoSEQ multiplex PCR; TCRdb stores just in-frame clones and leaves some out. The table has fewer than 250,000 clones, 9.6% seen once. Source material: naive CD4+ T cells from blood. These receptors all come from a woman aged 18-29 years in good health.

The rearrangement uses TRBV7-9 and TRBJ1-1; a possible D gene is TRBD1 (6 bases). CDR1 and CDR2 from the germline V gene are SEHNR and FQNEAQ (reference sequence). Trimming pared 1 base from V and 4 bases from J, leaving 16 bases between. The CDR3 is 16 residues long. This CDR3 is CASSLVAGGGSTEAFF. The CDR3, as DNA: TGTGCCAGCAGCTTAGTGGCGGGGGGCGGGAGCACTGAAGCTTTCTTT.

This clone has a handful of counts. The rearrangement joins TRBV30 to TRBJ2-5; TRBD2 matches 8 bases. The CDR3 extends over 15 amino acids. Germline V gene data show CDR1 as GTSNPN and CDR2 as SVGIG (reference sequence). J gave up 5 bases and V 5 bases, and 13 bases lay outside the gene matches. The CDR3 DNA sequence: TGTGCCTGGGCTCGGCATGGACTAGCTCTGGAGACCCAGTACTTC. Translating it yields CAWARHGLALETQYF.

This chain connects TRBV7-8 to TRBJ1-1, with a possible D match to TRBD1 (5 bases). The CDR3 covers 14 residues. V lost 1 base and J lost 3, with 9 bases in between. Germline values: CDR1 SGHVS, CDR2 FQNEAQ. The CDR3 is CASSLERGYTEAFF. The CDR3 DNA reads as TGTGCCAGCAGCTTAGAACGGGGGTACACTGAAGCTTTCTTT.

This rearrangement joins TRBV25-1 to TRBJ1-1, with TRBD1 identical over 7 bases. Germline loops: CDR1 MGHDK, CDR2 SYGVNS. The CDR3 is made up of 16 amino acids. The V gene end was trimmed by 4 bases and the J gene end by 2 bases; junction bases not matched to a gene: 10. DNA for the CDR3: TGTGCCAGCAGTGGGACAGGTCGTAAACGAAACACTGAAGCTTTCTTT. The encoded protein is CASSGTGRKRNTEAFF.

This clone was detected a few times. The chain is built from TRBV5-1 and TRBJ1-2, with 8 bases fitting TRBD1. The CDR3 has 13 residues. The V segment lost 5 bases and the J segment 4 bases; nucleotides outside the gene matches: 4. In germline, CDR1 is SGHRS, CDR2 YFSETQ. The CDR3 nucleotides are TGCGCCAGCAGGACCAGGGGGCCCTATGGCTACACCTTC. It yields the protein CASRTRGPYGYTF.

In its sample, this clone was seen a few times. The rearrangement uses TRBV5-1 and TRBJ2-1, with a possible D match to TRBD2 (5 bases). Deletions cut 4 bases from V and 8 bases from J, with 19 bases between. Per germline, CDR1 SGHRS and CDR2 YFSETQ. This CDR3 is 15 amino acids long. CDR3 in amino acids: CASSRLGAPRDEQFF. DNA of the CDR3: TGCGCCAGCAGCCGTCTGGGAGCTCCTAGGGATGAGCAGTTCTTC.

This clone was seen only a few times. The V and J genes are TRBV30 and TRBJ2-5; TRBD2 matches at 7 bases. V trimming: 3 bases; J trimming: 5 bases; junction bases outside the gene matches: 15. Germline lookup yields CDR1 GTSNPN and CDR2 SVGIG (reference sequence). There are 16 residues in the CDR3. The CDR3 DNA reads TGTGCCTGGAGCCAACCCGTGGGGGGAGGGTGGGAGACCCAGTACTTC. Residues: CAWSQPVGGGWETQYF.

This clone turned up a few times. The CDR3 bases are TGTGCCAGCTCACAGGACAGAACCCTTGAAGCTTTCTTT. Its protein product is CASSQDRTLEAFF. The chain has TRBV18 and TRBJ1-1; D may be TRBD1 (6 bases). The CDR3 runs to 13 residues. CDR1 is KGHSH, CDR2 LQKENI, per germline. V was cut by 4 bases and J by 7 bases, with 13 bases left in between.

This chain links TRBV18 with TRBJ2-3; D may be TRBD2 (6 bases). With 8 bases removed from V and 1 base from J, the gap between germline ends came to 13 bases. The CDR3 spans 14 residues. Germline V gives CDR1 KGHSH, CDR2 LQKENI. The CDR3 nucleotides read TGTGCCAGCCGGAACTCGGGGGGCACAGATACGCAGTATTTT. The encoded protein is CASRNSGGTDTQYF.

This clone was seen a handful of times. This chain uses TRBV18 with TRBJ2-1, with D uncertain. The CDR3 sequence is 12 residues long. Per the germline V gene, CDR1 is KGHSH and CDR2 is LQKENI. Trimming cost V 4 bases and J 7 bases, with 8 bases left between them. DNA for the CDR3: TGTGCCAGCTCACGACTGAGAAATGAGCAGTTCTTC. This gives the protein CASSRLRNEQFF.

This clone was seen at least ten times. The chain uses TRBV6-5 and TRBJ2-4; D may be TRBD1 (7 bases). The CDR3 sequence is 11 residues long. V was shortened by 5 bases and J by 11 bases, with 10 bases between the two germline ends. Germline V gene sequence: CDR1 MNHEY, CDR2 SVGAGI. CDR3 amino acids: CASSQGEVQYF. In DNA form, the CDR3 reads TGTGCCAGCAGTCAGGGGGAGGTTCAGTACTTC.

The CDR3 spells CASSLDATGQPQHF. In nucleotides, the CDR3 is TGTGCCAGCAGCTTAGATGCGACAGGTCAGCCCCAGCATTTT. The rearrangement joins TRBV11-2 to TRBJ1-5, with D possibly matching TRBD1 (6 bases). In germline, CDR1 is SGHAT, CDR2 FQNNGV. V lost 0 bases and J lost 6, with 9 bases in between. This CDR3 contains 14 residues.

The rearrangement links TRBV6-6 to TRBJ1-2; TRBD1 matches 9 bases. Germline CDR1 MNHNY, CDR2 SVGAGI (reference sequence). V shed 6 bases, J shed 6 bases, and the junction held 11 bases outside the gene matches. This CDR3 spans 15 amino acids. The CDR3 reads CASRMRTGQGDGYTF. CDR3 bases: TGTGCCAGCAGGATGAGAACGGGACAGGGAGATGGCTACACCTTC.

Only a few counts were recorded for this clone. V gene TRBV5-1 combines with J gene TRBJ1-1, with 7 bases matching TRBD1. Germline V gene lookup returns CDR1 SGHRS and CDR2 YFSETQ. Trimming cost V 4 bases and J 5 bases; bases outside gene matches: 14. The CDR3 has 16 residues. The CDR3 sequence: CASSETVQGRGTEAFF. In DNA form, the CDR3 reads TGCGCCAGCAGCGAAACTGTACAGGGGCGAGGTACTGAAGCTTTCTTT.

The chain employs TRBV30 and TRBJ1-1, with D perhaps TRBD1 (6 bases). The CDR3 consists of 17 residues. Trimming took off 3 bases at V and 0 bases at J, with 20 bases between the two ends. The V gene's germline CDR1 is GTSNPN and CDR2 SVGIG (reference sequence). Here the CDR3 DNA reads TGTGCCTGGAGCGGGGGGCCAACAATGCCGATGAACACTGAAGCTTTCTTT. Amino acids: CAWSGGPTMPMNTEAFF.

This clone has a handful of counts. The gene calls are TRBV2 and TRBJ2-2, with D perhaps matching TRBD1 (5 bases). The CDR3 consists of 18 residues. V lost 4 bases, J lost 2 bases, and 20 bases lay in between. From germline, CDR1 is SNHLY and CDR2 FYNNEI. CDR3 in DNA: TGTGCCAGCAGTGTGAGAAATTTGCAGGGCAGTAACACCGGGGAGCTGTTTTTT. Protein: CASSVRNLQGSNTGELFF.